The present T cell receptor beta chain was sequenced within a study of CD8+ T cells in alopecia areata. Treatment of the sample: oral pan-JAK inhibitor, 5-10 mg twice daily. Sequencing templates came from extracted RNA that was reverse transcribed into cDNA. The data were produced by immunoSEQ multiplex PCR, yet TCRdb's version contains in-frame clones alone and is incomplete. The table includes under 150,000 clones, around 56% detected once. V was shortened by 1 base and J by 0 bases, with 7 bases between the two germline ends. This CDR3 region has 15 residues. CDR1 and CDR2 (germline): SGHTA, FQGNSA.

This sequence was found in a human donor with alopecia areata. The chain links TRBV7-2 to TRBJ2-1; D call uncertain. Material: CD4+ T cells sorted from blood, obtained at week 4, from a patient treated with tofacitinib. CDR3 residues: CASSLEARSYNEQFF. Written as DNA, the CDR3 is TGTGCCAGCAGCTTAGAGGCCCGCTCCTACAATGAGCAGTTCTTC.